This is a list of T cell receptor beta chains from one sample in a study of blood T cell repertoires in COVID-19. TCRdb's table, derived via immunoSEQ multiplex PCR, lists solely in-frame clones and lacks some. The sample consists of roughly 34,000 clones, nearly 90% of them appearing once. Sequencing was done on a sample of peripheral blood. The receptors were sampled from a man aged 60-69 years with active COVID-19. CDR3s include the opening cysteine and the closing phenylalanine or tryptophan. A D gene is named only where the DNA matches it firmly.

V: TRBV7-9
D: TRBD1
CDR3: CASSDPQGVNYGYTF

V: TRBV5-1
D: TRBD1
CDR3: CASSPSGTGYNEQFF

V: TRBV25-1
D: TRBD1
CDR3: CASSVTGGRSGELFF

V: TRBV18
D: .
CDR3: CASSPPSRGGEKLFF

V: TRBV6-2/TRBV6-3
D: TRBD1
CDR3: CASSRGQGKSPLHF

V: TRBV18
D: .
CDR3: CASSPTQGAHTF

V: TRBV5-4
D: .
CDR3: CASSGRRGRQLRSTDTQYF

V: TRBV5-5
D: TRBD2
CDR3: CASSSMTSGGVLRQEQFF

V: TRBV30
D: TRBD2
CDR3: CAWSGLGQTGELFF

V: TRBV19
D: TRBD2
CDR3: CASSITAGGPDNEQFF

V: TRBV24-1
D: .
CDR3: CATMRGPLSSGANVLTF

V: TRBV3-1/TRBV3-2
D: .
CDR3: CASSQDGRVGETQYF

V: TRBV5-1
D: .
CDR3: CASSLGSYNQPQHF

V: TRBV9
D: TRBD1
CDR3: CASSVSGDTGAGANVLTF

V: TRBV11-2
D: .
CDR3: CASSATGQGRLETEAFF

V: TRBV28
D: TRBD2
CDR3: CASSTALGLAVSDTQYF

V: TRBV11-2
D: .
CDR3: CASSLIGGSYNEQFF

V: TRBV30
D: .
CDR3: CAWSESWGEETQYF

V: TRBV27
D: .
CDR3: CASSLSWTENIQYF

V: TRBV6-4
D: .
CDR3: CASSDTFGPLHF

V: TRBV18
D: .
CDR3: CASSPDSIWNSPLHF

V: TRBV6-2/TRBV6-3
D: .
CDR3: CASSYGLSYEQYF

V: TRBV6-4
D: .
CDR3: CASSDGLSPLHF

V: TRBV15
D: .
CDR3: CATSRSGNREISYF

V: TRBV6-5
D: .
CDR3: CASSYSGRGRTEAFF